This is a list of T cell receptor beta chains from one sample in a study of cytomegalovirus exposure and HLA in healthy donors. Assay: immunoSEQ multiplex PCR; the TCRdb copy retains only in-frame clones and omits some. The sample gives around 67,000 clones, approximately 72% of which show up once; approximately 7% is in the top ten. The sequencing sample was made of PBMCs. The receptors come from a woman under 40 in good health and CMV-seropositive. The CDR3 runs from the conserved cysteine through the conserved F or W. Fields, in order: J gene, clone size, V gene, D gene, CDR3 DNA, CDR3 protein. The D gene is left open where the match is weak. Expanded clones get a size class; other rows say once, few or many, or leave the size out.

j_call: TRBJ1-2
clone_size: .
v_call: TRBV9
d_call: .
cdr3_nt: TGTGCCAGCAGCGCGCGGTCGGGACGGCCGGGAGGTAGCTACACCTTC
cdr3_aa: CASSARSGRPGGSYTF

j_call: TRBJ2-5
clone_size: .
v_call: TRBV29-1
d_call: .
cdr3_nt: TGCAGCGTTGAAACTGCGCCCGCGGAGACCCAGTACTTC
cdr3_aa: CSVETAPAETQYF

j_call: TRBJ2-7
clone_size: .
v_call: TRBV6-1
d_call: TRBD1
cdr3_nt: TGTGCCAGCAGGGCAGGGGGTACCTACGAGCAGTACTTC
cdr3_aa: CASRAGGTYEQYF

j_call: TRBJ1-3
clone_size: .
v_call: TRBV5-6
d_call: .
cdr3_nt: TGTGCCAGCAGCCTGGGTCTTATCTCTGGAAACACCATATATTTT
cdr3_aa: CASSLGLISGNTIYF

j_call: TRBJ2-1
clone_size: .
v_call: TRBV10-3
d_call: .
cdr3_nt: TGTGCCATCAGCCCGAGGGCGGGGGCTAATGAGCAGTTCTTC
cdr3_aa: CAISPRAGANEQFF

j_call: TRBJ1-2
clone_size: .
v_call: TRBV4-3
d_call: .
cdr3_nt: TGCGCCAGCAGCCAAGACGGCAGGGCCAACTATGGCTACACCTTC
cdr3_aa: CASSQDGRANYGYTF

j_call: TRBJ1-6
clone_size: .
v_call: TRBV9
d_call: .
cdr3_nt: TGTGCCAGCAGCGAAAGTCCCAGGGGAGATTCACCCCTCCACTTT
cdr3_aa: CASSESPRGDSPLHF

j_call: TRBJ2-7
clone_size: .
v_call: TRBV5-4
d_call: .
cdr3_nt: TGTGCCAGCAGCTACGGGGATCACTACGAGCAGTACTTC
cdr3_aa: CASSYGDHYEQYF

j_call: TRBJ2-3
clone_size: .
v_call: TRBV10-3
d_call: .
cdr3_nt: TGTGCCATCAGTGACTCCCCCGAGGAGACGGCGAGCACAGATACGCAGTATTTT
cdr3_aa: CAISDSPEETASTDTQYF

j_call: TRBJ1-5
clone_size: .
v_call: TRBV6-5
d_call: .
cdr3_nt: TGTGCCAGCAGTTACTCGTCGCGGGGATCCGGGCCCCAGCATTTT
cdr3_aa: CASSYSSRGSGPQHF

j_call: TRBJ2-1
clone_size: once
v_call: TRBV7-9
d_call: .
cdr3_nt: TGTGCCAGCAGCCCGCCCTTGGCAGCGAGTAATGAGCAGTTCTTC
cdr3_aa: CASSPPLAASNEQFF

j_call: TRBJ1-2
clone_size: .
v_call: TRBV9
d_call: .
cdr3_nt: TGTGCCAGCAGCCCCAGCCCCCAGGACAGCTTCCATGGCTACACCTTC
cdr3_aa: CASSPSPQDSFHGYTF

j_call: TRBJ2-3
clone_size: .
v_call: TRBV5-1
d_call: .
cdr3_nt: TGCGCCAGCAGAACTAGTTCCACAGATACGCAGTATTTT
cdr3_aa: CASRTSSTDTQYF

j_call: TRBJ2-4
clone_size: .
v_call: TRBV4-3
d_call: TRBD2
cdr3_nt: TGCGCCAGCAGCCAAGAATTGGGACTAGCGGGGTTCCAAAACATTCAGTACTTC
cdr3_aa: CASSQELGLAGFQNIQYF